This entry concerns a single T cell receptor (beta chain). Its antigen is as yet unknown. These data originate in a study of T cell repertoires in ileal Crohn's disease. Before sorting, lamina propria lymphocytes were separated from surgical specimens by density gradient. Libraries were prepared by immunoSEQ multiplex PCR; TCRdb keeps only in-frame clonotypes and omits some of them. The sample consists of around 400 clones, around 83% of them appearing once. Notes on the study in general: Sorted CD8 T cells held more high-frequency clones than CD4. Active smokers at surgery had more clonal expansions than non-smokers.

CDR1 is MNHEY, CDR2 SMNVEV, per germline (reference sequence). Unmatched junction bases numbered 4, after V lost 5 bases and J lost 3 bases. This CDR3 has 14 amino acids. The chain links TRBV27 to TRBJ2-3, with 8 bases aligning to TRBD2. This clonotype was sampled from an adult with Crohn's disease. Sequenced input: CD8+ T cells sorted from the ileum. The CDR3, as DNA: TGTGCCAGCAGTGTAGCGGGGCCGACAGATACGCAGTATTTT. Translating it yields CASSVAGPTDTQYF.